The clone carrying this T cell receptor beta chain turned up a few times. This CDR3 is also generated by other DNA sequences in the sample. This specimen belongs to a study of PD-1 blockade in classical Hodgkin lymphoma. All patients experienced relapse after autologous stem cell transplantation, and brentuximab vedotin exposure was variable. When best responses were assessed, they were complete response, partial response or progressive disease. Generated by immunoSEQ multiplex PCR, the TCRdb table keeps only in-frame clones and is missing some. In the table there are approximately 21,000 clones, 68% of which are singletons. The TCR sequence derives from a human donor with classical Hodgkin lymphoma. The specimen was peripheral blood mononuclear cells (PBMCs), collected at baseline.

CDR3 in DNA: TGTGCCAGCACTAGAGATGAGCAGTTCTTC. Its protein is CASTRDEQFF. V gene TRBV2 combines with J gene TRBJ2-1; D is unresolved. Germline CDR1 reads SNHLY; CDR2 reads FYNNEI. The CDR3 loop spans 10 amino acids. The V and J ends lost 7 bases and 8 bases respectively, with 6 bases between them.